This T cell receptor beta chain was retrieved from a study of T cells in tuberculosis. Study-level information: CD1B tetramers identified T cells specific for mycobacterial lipid GMM.

This clone has just a few counts. V lost 2 bases and J lost 3, with 17 bases in between. The CDR3 has 16 amino acids. The germline CDR1 and CDR2 sequences are SGHAT and FQNNGV. Sequencing of TCR-alpha and TCR-beta chains was unpaired. Repertoires were generated with immunoSEQ multiplex PCR, while TCRdb's copy carries only in-frame clones and drops some. The repertoire holds approximately 59,000 clones, with under 90% as singletons. After thawing and overnight rest, PBMC were stained with GMM-loaded CD1B tetramer, viability dye and anti-CD3 for sorting. C32 glucose monomycolate from Rhodococcus equi was loaded onto the CD1B tetramers. About 100,000 tetramer-negative cells were sorted from each donor.

The V and J genes are TRBV11-2 and TRBJ2-7, with D perhaps matching TRBD1 (6 bases). The source material was CD1b-GMM tetramer-negative cells sorted from PBMCs. The source of this sequence is an adult woman with latent tuberculosis. The CDR3 sequence is CASSLRGRDTFYEQYF. The CDR3 nucleotides read TGTGCCAGCAGCTTACGTGGCAGGGACACGTTCTACGAGCAGTACTTC.